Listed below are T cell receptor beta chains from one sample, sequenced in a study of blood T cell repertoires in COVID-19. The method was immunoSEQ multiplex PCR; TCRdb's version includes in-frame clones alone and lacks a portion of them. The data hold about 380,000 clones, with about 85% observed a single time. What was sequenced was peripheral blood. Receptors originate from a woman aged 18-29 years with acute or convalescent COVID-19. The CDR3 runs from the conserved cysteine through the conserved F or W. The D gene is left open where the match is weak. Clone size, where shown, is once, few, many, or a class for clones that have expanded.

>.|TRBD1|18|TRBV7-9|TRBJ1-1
TGTGCCAGCAGCTTACGCCGCCGGGACAGGGTGAGCTACACTGAAGCTTTCTTT
CASSLRRRDRVSYTEAFF
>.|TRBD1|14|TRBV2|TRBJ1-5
TGTGCCAGCAGTCAGGACAGGGAAGATCAGCCCCAGCATTTT
CASSQDREDQPQHF
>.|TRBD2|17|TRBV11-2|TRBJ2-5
TGTGCCAGCAGCTTAGGTCCCATGGCGGGAGAGGGAGAGACCCAGTACTTC
CASSLGPMAGEGETQYF
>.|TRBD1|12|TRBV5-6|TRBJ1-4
TGTGCCAGCAGCTTGCAGGGGGTAAAACTGTTTTTT
CASSLQGVKLFF
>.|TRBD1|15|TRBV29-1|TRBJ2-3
TGCAGCGTAGAAATGACAGGGGGCCTGACAGATACGCAGTATTTT
CSVEMTGGLTDTQYF
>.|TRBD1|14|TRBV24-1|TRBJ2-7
TGTGCCACCGGTGCCGGGACAGCCCCCGGCGAGCAGTACTTC
CATGAGTAPGEQYF
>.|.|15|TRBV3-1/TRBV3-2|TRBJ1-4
TGTGCCAGCAGCCTCCAGGGGACCACTAATGAAAAACTGTTTTTT
CASSLQGTTNEKLFF
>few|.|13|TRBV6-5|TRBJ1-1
TGTGCCAGCCACAAACAGGGTGGCACTGAAGCTTTCTTT
CASHKQGGTEAFF
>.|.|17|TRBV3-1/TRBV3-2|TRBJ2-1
TGTGCCAGCAGCCAAGATCTACCTTTTAGCTCCTACAATGAGCAGTTCTTC
CASSQDLPFSSYNEQFF
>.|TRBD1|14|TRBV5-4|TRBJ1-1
TGTGCCAGCAGCTTGGCCGCGGGACAGGAGGAACCTTTCTTT
CASSLAAGQEEPFF
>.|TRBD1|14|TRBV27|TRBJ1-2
TGTGCCAGCAGGGGACAGGGGGCAAGCTATGGCTACACCTTC
CASRGQGASYGYTF
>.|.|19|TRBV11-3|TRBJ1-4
TGTGCCAGCAGCCCAGGGAAAGAGGTTTTTTCTCGAACTAATGAAAAACTGTTTTTT
CASSPGKEVFSRTNEKLFF
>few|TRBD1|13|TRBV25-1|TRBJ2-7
TGTGCCAGCAGTGAATCCCAGGACAGGGGGCGCATATTC
CASSESQDRGRIF
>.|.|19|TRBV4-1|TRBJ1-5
TGCGCCAGCAGCTCCGGTAGAGGCCGCCCAAGATATAGCAATCAGCCCCAGCATTTT
CASSSGRGRPRYSNQPQHF
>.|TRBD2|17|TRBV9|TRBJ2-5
TGTGCCAGTTCAAGCCCGATTAGCGGGGGGGCCAAAGAGACCCAGTACTTC
CASSSPISGGAKETQYF
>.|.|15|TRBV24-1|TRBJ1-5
TGTGCCACCAGTGATGGAAAAGGGGCCCCCCAGCCCCAGCATTTT
CATSDGKGAPQPQHF
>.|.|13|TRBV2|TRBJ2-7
TGTGCCAGCAGTATACAGAACTCCTACGAGCAGTACTTC
CASSIQNSYEQYF
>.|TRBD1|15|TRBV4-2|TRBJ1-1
TGTGCCAGCAGCCAACCTAGACAGGGGGACACTGAAGCTTTCTTT
CASSQPRQGDTEAFF
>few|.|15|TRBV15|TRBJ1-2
TGTGCCACCAGCAGAGGGGCAGCTTCTAACTATGGCTACACCTTC
CATSRGAASNYGYTF
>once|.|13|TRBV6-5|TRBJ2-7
TGTGCCAGCAGTCAGGGTGGCGCCTACGAGCAGTACTTC
CASSQGGAYEQYF
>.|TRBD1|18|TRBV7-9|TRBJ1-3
TGTGCCAGCAGCTTAAGGGGCGACAGGGCTCTCTCTGGAAACACCATATATTTT
CASSLRGDRALSGNTIYF
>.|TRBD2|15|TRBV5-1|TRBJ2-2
TGCGCCAGCAGCTCTAGCGGGATAGACACCGGGGAGCTGTTTTTT
CASSSSGIDTGELFF
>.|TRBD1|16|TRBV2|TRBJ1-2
TGTGCCAGCACCTCGGGACAGGTCGTTTCAAGCTCTGGCTACACCTTC
CASTSGQVVSSSGYTF
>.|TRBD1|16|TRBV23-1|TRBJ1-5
TGCGCCAGCAGTCAACCGGGACAGGGGGGCAATCAGCCCCAGCATTTT
CASSQPGQGGNQPQHF
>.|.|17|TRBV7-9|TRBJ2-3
TGTGCCAGCAGCTTCCCAAGGGGGGGGCCACCGCTATATACGCAGTATTTT
CASSFPRGGPPLYTQYF